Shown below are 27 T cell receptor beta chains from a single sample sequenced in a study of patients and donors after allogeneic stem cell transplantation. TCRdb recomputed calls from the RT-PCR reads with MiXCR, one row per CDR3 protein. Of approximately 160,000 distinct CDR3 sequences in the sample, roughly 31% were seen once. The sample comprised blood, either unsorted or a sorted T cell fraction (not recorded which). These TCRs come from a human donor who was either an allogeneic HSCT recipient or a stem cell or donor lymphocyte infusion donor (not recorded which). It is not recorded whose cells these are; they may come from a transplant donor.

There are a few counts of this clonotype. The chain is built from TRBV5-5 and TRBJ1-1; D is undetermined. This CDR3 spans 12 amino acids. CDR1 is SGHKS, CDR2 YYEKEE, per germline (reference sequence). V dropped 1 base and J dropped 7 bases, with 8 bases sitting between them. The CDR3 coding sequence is TGTGCCAGCAGCTTGAGCAGACGTGAAGCTTTCTTT. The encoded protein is CASSLSRREAFF.

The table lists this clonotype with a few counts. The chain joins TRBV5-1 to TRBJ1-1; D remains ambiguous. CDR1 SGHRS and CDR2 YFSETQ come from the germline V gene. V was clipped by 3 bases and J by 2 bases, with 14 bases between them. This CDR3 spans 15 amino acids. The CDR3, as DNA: TGCGCCAGCAGCTCCCGGTTTCAGGCAAACACTGAAGCTTTCTTT. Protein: CASSSRFQANTEAFF.

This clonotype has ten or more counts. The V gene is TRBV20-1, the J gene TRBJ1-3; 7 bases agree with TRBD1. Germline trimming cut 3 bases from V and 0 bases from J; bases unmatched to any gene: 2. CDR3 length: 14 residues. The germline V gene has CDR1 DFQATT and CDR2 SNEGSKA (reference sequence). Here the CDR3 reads CSARAGGSGNTIYF. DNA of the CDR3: TGCAGTGCTAGGGCAGGGGGCTCTGGAAACACCATATATTTT.

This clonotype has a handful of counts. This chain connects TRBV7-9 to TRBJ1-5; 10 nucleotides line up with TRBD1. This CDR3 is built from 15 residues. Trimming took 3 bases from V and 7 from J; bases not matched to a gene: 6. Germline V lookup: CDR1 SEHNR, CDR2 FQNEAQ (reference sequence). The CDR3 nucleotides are TGTGCCAGCAGCTTGGGGACAGGGGTTAACCAGCCCCAGCATTTT. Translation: CASSLGTGVNQPQHF. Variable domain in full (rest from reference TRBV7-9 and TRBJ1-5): DTGVSQNPRHKITKRGQNVTFRCDPISEHNRLYWYRQTLGQGPEFLTYFQNEAQLEKSRLLSDRFSAERPKGSFSTLEIQRTEQGDSAMYLCASSLGTGVNQPQHFGDGTRLSIL.

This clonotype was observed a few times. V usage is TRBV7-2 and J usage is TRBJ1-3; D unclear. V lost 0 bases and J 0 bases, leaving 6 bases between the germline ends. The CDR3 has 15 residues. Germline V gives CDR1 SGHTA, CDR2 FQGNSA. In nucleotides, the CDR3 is TGTGCCAGCAGCTTAGCAGGCTACTCTGGAAACACCATATATTTT. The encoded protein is CASSLAGYSGNTIYF.

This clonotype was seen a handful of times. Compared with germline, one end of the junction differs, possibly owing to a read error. CDR3 nucleotides: TGTGCCAGCAGCTTATGCGTTGGGACAGGGTTCAGCAATCAGCCCCAGCATTTT. Its translation is CASSLCVGTGFSNQPQHF. The gene calls are TRBV28 and TRBJ1-5; 9 bases map to TRBD1. The CDR3 is made up of 18 amino acids. CDR1 is MDHEN and CDR2 is SYDVKM in the germline V gene.

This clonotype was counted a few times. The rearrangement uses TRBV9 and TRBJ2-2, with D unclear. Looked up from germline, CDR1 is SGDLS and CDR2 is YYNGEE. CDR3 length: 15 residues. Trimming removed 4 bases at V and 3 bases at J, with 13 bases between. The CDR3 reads CASSHSRRHTGELFF. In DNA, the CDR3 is TGTGCCAGCAGCCACTCGCGGAGACACACCGGGGAGCTGTTTTTT.

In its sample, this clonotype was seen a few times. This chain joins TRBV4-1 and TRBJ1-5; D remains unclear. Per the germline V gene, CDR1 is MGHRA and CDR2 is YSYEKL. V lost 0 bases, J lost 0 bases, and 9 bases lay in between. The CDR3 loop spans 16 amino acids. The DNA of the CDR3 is TGCGCCAGCAGCCAAGATGCCGGGTATAGCAATCAGCCCCAGCATTTT. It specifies CASSQDAGYSNQPQHF.

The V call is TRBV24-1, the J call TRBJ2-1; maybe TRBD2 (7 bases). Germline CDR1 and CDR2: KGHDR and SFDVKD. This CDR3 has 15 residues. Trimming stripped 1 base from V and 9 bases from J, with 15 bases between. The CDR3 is CATSDLSGRGIEQFF. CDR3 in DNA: TGTGCCACCAGTGATTTATCGGGGAGGGGGATTGAGCAGTTCTTC.

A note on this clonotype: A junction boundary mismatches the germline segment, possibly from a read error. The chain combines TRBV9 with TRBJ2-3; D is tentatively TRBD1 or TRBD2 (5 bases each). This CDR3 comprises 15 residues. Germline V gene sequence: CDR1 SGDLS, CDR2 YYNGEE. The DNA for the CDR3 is TGTGCCAGCAGCGTTAGTGGGACCGGGCAAGCTACGCAGTATTTC. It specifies CASSVSGTGQATQYF.

The CDR3 protein is CASSLGVVYTDTQYF. CDR3 in DNA: TGTGCCAGCAGCTTAGGTGTAGTATACACAGATACGCAGTATTTT. The chain recombines TRBV7-9 with TRBJ2-3; D unresolved. Germline V gene lookup returns CDR1 SEHNR and CDR2 FQNEAQ (reference sequence). V lost 1 base and J 2 bases, leaving 10 bases between the germline ends. The CDR3 covers 15 residues.

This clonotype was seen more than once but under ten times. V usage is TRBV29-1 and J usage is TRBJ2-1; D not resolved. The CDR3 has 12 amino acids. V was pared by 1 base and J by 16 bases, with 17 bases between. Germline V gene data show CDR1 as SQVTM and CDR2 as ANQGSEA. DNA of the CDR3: TGCAGCGTTGAAGTGGGTCTGGCTATACAATTCTTC. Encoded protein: CSVEVGLAIQFF.

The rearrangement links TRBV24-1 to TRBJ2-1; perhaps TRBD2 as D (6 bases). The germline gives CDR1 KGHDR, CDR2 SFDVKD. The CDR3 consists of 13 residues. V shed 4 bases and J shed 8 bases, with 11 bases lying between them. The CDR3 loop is CATSDSPSDEQFF. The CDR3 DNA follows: TGTGCCACCAGTGACTCTCCTAGCGATGAGCAGTTCTTC.

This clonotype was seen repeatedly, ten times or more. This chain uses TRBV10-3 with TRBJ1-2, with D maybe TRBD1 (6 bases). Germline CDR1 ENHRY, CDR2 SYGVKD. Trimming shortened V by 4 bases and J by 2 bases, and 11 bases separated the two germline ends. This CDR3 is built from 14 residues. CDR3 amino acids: CAISGAGENYGYTF. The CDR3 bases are TGTGCCATCAGTGGGGCAGGGGAAAACTATGGCTACACCTTC.

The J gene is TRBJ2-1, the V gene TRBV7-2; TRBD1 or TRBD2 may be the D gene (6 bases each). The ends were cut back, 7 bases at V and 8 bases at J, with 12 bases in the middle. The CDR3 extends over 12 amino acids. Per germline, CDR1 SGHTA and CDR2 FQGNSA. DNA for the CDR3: TGTGCCAGCAACAGGGAGGCAGATGAGCAGTTCTTC. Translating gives CASNREADEQFF.

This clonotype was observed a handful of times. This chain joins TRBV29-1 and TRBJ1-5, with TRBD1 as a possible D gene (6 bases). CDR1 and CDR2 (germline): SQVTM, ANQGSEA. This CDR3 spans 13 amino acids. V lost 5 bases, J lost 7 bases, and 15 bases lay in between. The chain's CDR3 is CSVTQGEGQPQHF. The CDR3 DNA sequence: TGCAGCGTTACACAGGGTGAAGGGCAGCCCCAGCATTTT.

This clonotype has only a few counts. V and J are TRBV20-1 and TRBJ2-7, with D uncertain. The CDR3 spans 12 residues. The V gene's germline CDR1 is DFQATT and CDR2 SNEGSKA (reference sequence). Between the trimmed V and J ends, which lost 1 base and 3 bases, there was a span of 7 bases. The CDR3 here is CSARGPSYEQYF. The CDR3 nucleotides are TGCAGTGCTAGAGGTCCCAGCTACGAGCAGTACTTC.

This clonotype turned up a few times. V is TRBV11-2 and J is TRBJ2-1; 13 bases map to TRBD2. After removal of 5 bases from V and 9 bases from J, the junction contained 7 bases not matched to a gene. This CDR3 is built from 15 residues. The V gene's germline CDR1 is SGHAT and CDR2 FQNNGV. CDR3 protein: CASSRGLAGEVEQFF. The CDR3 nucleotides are TGTGCCAGCAGCCGCGGACTAGCGGGAGAGGTTGAGCAGTTCTTC.

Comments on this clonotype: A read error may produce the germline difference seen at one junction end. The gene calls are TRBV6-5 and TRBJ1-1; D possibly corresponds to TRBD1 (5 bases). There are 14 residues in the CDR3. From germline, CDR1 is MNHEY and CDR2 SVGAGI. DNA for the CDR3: TGTGCCGGCAGTTATTCCGGGGCGAACACTGAAGCTTTCTTT. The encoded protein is CAGSYSGANTEAFF.

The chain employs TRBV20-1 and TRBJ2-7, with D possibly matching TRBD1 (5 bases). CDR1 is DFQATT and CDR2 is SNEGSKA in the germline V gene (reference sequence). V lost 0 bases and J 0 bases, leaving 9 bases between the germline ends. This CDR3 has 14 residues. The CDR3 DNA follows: TGCAGTGCTAGAGATGGGGCGAGCTCCTACGAGCAGTACTTC. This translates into CSARDGASSYEQYF.

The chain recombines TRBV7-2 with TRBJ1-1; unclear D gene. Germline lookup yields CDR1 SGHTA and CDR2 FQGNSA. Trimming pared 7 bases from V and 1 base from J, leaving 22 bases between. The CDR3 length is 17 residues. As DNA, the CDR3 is TGTGCCAGCACCGAAAAGAGGGCACCCCTGGGGAACACTGAAGCTTTCTTT. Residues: CASTEKRAPLGNTEAFF.

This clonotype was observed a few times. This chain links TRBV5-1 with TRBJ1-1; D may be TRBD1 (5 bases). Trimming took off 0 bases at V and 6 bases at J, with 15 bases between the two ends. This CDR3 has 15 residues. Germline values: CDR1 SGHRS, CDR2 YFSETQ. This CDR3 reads CASSLAGPPVAEAFF. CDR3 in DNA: TGCGCCAGCAGCTTGGCGGGGCCCCCAGTGGCTGAAGCTTTCTTT.

The CDR3 region has the DNA TGCAGTGCACACCCAGGGACAGGCCAAGAGACCCAGTACTTC. Translated, it gives CSAHPGTGQETQYF. The chain is built from TRBV20-1 and TRBJ2-5; 8 bases fit TRBD1. CDR3 size: 14 residues. Germline V gene sequence: CDR1 DFQATT, CDR2 SNEGSKA (reference sequence). Trimming cost V 6 bases and J 1 base; bases outside gene matches: 7.

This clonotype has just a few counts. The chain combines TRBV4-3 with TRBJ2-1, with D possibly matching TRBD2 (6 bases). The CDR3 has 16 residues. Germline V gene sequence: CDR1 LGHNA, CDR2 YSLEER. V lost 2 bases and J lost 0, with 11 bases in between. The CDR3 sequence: CASSQLALSSYNEQFF. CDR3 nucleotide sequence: TGCGCCAGCAGCCAACTAGCGCTGAGCTCCTACAATGAGCAGTTCTTC.

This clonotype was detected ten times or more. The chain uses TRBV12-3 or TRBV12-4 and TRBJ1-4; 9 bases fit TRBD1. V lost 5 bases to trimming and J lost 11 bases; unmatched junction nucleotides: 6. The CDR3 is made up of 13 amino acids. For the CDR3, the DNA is TGTGCCAGCAGTCCCCGACAGGGGGACAAACTGTTTTTT. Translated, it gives CASSPRQGDKLFF.

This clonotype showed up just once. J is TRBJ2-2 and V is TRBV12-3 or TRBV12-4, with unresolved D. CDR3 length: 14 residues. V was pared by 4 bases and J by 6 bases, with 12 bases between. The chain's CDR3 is CASSYPESAGELFF. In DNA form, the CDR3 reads TGTGCCAGCAGTTACCCTGAGAGCGCCGGGGAGCTGTTTTTT.

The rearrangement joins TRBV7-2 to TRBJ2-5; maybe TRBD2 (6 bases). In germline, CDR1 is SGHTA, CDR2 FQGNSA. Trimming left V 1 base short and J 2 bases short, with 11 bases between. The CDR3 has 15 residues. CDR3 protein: CASSLVSGGQETQYF. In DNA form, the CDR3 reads TGTGCCAGCAGCTTAGTTAGCGGTGGACAAGAGACCCAGTACTTC. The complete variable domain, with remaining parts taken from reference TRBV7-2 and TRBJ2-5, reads GAGVSQSPSNKVTEKGKDVELRCDPISGHTALYWYRQSLGQGLEFLIYFQGNSAPDKSGLPSDRFSAERTGGSVSTLTIQRTQQEDSAVYLCASSLVSGGQETQYFGPGTRLLVL.